Included here is one TCR beta chain sequence, with context. Its matching antigen is unknown. Assay: immunoSEQ multiplex PCR; the TCRdb copy retains only in-frame clones and omits some. The sample lists just over 350,000 clones, 92% occurring once. The data belong to a study of Ad26.COV2.S vaccination and SARS-CoV-2 variants. Whole-study results and caveats: The study found similar non-spike TCR breadth in vaccine and placebo recipients. Responses of T cells in total may have been underestimated by the TCR breadth and depth analyses. Substantial breadth in spike-specific CD8+ and CD4+ T cell responses was reportedly seen after vaccination.

The germline V gene has CDR1 SSHAT and CDR2 FNYEAQ (reference sequence). The V and J ends lost 5 bases and 5 bases respectively, with 16 bases between them. The CDR3 is 15 amino acids. The specimen was peripheral blood, collected after recovery from COVID-19. The genes are TRBV7-7 and TRBJ2-1, with D possibly matching TRBD1 (6 bases). This receptor was obtained from a human donor who had recovered from COVID-19. The CDR3 region has the DNA TGTGCCAGCAGCCTCTCCGGACAGAGACACAATGAGCAGTTCTTC. It specifies CASSLSGQRHNEQFF. Full variable domain (remainder filled in from reference TRBV7-7 and TRBJ2-1): GAGVSQSPRYKVTKRGQDVTLRCDPISSHATLYWYQQALGQGPEFLTYFNYEAQPDKSGLPSDRFSAERPEGSISTLTIQRTEQRDSAMYRCASSLSGQRHNEQFFGPGTRLTVL.